This T cell receptor beta chain was retrieved from a study of OX40 agonist ivuxolimab in advanced cancers. Germline V lookup: CDR1 SGHTA, CDR2 FQGNSA. The ends were cut back, 1 base at V and 0 bases at J, with 9 bases in the middle. The CDR3 runs 16 residues. This table comes from immunoSEQ multiplex PCR, and its TCRdb copy is limited to in-frame clones, with some not included. The repertoire has about 59,000 clones, around 86% of them found once; the top ten carry about 0.41%. The sequence was collected from an adult with an advanced solid tumor such as melanoma, head and neck, liver or kidney cancer. This sample comprised CD4+ or CD8+ T cells sorted from blood, obtained in a trial of the OX40 agonist ivuxolimab. This sequence joins TRBV7-2 and TRBJ2-2; D not resolved. CDR3: CASSLGGTTNTGELFF. The CDR3 DNA reads as TGTGCCAGCAGCTTAGGGGGTACAACGAACACCGGGGAGCTGTTTTTT.